The 10 T cell receptor beta chains given below trace back to one sample, sequenced in a study of T cell responses to AZD1222 COVID-19 vaccine. Assay: immunoSEQ multiplex PCR; the TCRdb copy retains only in-frame clones and omits some. Found here are around 110,000 clones, approximately 93% of them singletons; the top ten hold more than 2.5%. The source was peripheral blood, collected on day 0 of AZD1222 vaccination. The receptors shown here come from an adult in good health.

On this clone: The same CDR3 also results from other DNA sequences found in this sample. The rearrangement joins TRBV2 to TRBJ1-3; D gene ambiguous. Trimming took 8 bases from V and 7 from J, leaving 12 bases between them. Germline CDR1 SNHLY, CDR2 FYNNEI. There are 12 residues in the CDR3. CDR3 nucleotide sequence: TGTGCCAGCTCGCGAGAAGGGAACACCATATATTTT. Its translation is CASSREGNTIYF.

The chain combines TRBV5-4 with TRBJ2-5; D might be TRBD2 (6 bases). Per the germline V gene, CDR1 is SGHNT and CDR2 is YYREEE (reference sequence). The V and J ends lost 7 bases and 14 bases respectively, with 18 bases between them. This CDR3 is built from 11 residues. The CDR3 bases are TGTGCCAGCTCCTATTCTAGCGCCGTATACTTC. Its protein product is CASSYSSAVYF.

The chain uses TRBV28 and TRBJ1-3; TRBD1 might be the D (6 bases). Per the germline V gene, CDR1 is MDHEN and CDR2 is SYDVKM. The CDR3 is 18 amino acids. Trimming took 7 bases from V and 3 from J, leaving 25 bases between them. The CDR3 loop is CASTISWGGSLGGNTIYF. For the CDR3, the DNA is TGTGCCAGCACCATATCCTGGGGGGGCAGCTTGGGTGGAAACACCATATATTTT.

This chain joins TRBV7-9 and TRBJ2-5, with 12 bases fitting TRBD1. The length of the CDR3 is 15 residues. Germline assignment: CDR1 SEHNR and CDR2 FQNEAQ (reference sequence). With 6 bases clipped from V and 5 bases from J, the junction kept 7 bases outside the gene matches. CDR3 DNA sequence: TGTGCCAGCAGTCCGGGACAGGGGGCGAGGGAGACCCAGTACTTC. Translated, it gives CASSPGQGARETQYF.

This rearrangement joins TRBV11-2 to TRBJ1-1; 7 bases fit TRBD1. Germline CDR1 reads SGHAT; CDR2 reads FQNNGV. The CDR3 loop spans 17 amino acids. V lost 2 bases to trimming and J lost 1 base; unmatched junction nucleotides: 10. The DNA for the CDR3 is TGTGCCAGCAGCTTACAAAACATACAGGGGAGGAACACTGAAGCTTTCTTT. Translating gives CASSLQNIQGRNTEAFF.

This rearrangement joins TRBV7-8 to TRBJ2-7, with 11 bases matching TRBD2. The CDR3 extends over 14 amino acids. With V trimmed by 8 bases and J by 1 base, 4 bases remained unmatched. Germline CDR1 and CDR2: SGHVS and FQNEAQ. The CDR3 nucleotides read TGTGCCAGCGAACTAGCGGGAGCTTCCTACGAGCAGTACTTC. Its translation: CASELAGASYEQYF.

The V call is TRBV27, the J call TRBJ2-5; TRBD1 agrees at 8 bases. Trimming removed 5 bases from V and 3 bases from J; junction bases left unmatched: 8. Germline lookup yields CDR1 MNHEY and CDR2 SMNVEV (reference sequence). The CDR3 totals 15 residues. The CDR3 sequence: CASSPFQGAEETQYF. CDR3 sequence (DNA): TGTGCCAGCAGTCCTTTTCAGGGGGCGGAAGAGACCCAGTACTTC.

This rearrangement joins TRBV19 to TRBJ2-6; perhaps D is TRBD1 or TRBD2 (5 bases each). Between the trimmed V and J ends, which lost 10 bases and 2 bases, there was a span of 21 bases. This CDR3 region has 17 residues. The V gene's germline CDR1 is LNHDA and CDR2 SQIVND (reference sequence). The CDR3 nucleotides read TGTGCCACCCAGGGACCAACCCTAGACACTGGGGCCAACGTCCTGACTTTC. Its protein product is CATQGPTLDTGANVLTF.

The DNA of the CDR3 is TGTGCCAGTAGTTCAATAGCGGGAGGGGTCAATGAGCAGTTCTTC. This codes for CASSSIAGGVNEQFF. The rearrangement links TRBV19 to TRBJ2-1; 11 bases are shared with TRBD2. Germline V gives CDR1 LNHDA, CDR2 SQIVND (reference sequence). Trimming removed 5 bases from V and 6 bases from J; junction bases left unmatched: 6. The CDR3 length is 15 residues.

The gene calls are TRBV7-9 and TRBJ2-1; a weak D match, TRBD2 (5 bases). V lost 3 bases and J 8 bases, leaving 17 bases between the germline ends. The V gene's germline CDR1 is SEHNR and CDR2 FQNEAQ (reference sequence). The CDR3 covers 15 residues. The CDR3 reads CASSFYGNPGHEQFF. CDR3 nucleotides: TGTGCCAGCAGCTTTTACGGGAATCCTGGGCATGAGCAGTTCTTC.